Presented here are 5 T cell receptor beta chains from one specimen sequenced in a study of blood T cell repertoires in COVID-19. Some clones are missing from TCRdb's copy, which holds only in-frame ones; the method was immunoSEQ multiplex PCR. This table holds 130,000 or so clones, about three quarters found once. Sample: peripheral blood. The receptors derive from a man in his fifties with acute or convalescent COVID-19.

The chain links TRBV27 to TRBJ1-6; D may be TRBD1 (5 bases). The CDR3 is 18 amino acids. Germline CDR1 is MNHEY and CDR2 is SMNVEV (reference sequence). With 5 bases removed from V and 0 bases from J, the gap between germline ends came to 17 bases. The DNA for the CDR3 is TGTGCCAGCAGTCTCCGCGGGGGAGTAAGCTCCTATAATTCACCCCTCCACTTT. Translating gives CASSLRGGVSSYNSPLHF.

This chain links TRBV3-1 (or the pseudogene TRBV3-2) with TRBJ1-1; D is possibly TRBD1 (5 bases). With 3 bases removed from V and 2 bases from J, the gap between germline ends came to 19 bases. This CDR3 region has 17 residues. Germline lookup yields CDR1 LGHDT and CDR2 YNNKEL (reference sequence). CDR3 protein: CASSQPGFHTSNTEAFF. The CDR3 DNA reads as TGTGCCAGCAGCCAGCCAGGGTTTCACACTTCAAACACTGAAGCTTTCTTT.

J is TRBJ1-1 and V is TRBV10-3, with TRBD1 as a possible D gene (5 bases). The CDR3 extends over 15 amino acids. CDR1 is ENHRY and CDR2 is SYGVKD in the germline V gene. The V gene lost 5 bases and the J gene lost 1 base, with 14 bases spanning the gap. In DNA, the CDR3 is TGTGCCATCAGTACCTCTCAAACAGGGAACACTGAAGCTTTCTTT. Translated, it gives CAISTSQTGNTEAFF.

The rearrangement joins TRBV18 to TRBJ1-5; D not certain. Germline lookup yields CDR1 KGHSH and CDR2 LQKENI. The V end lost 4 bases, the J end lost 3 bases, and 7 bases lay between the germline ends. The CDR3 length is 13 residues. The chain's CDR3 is CASSLGNNQPQHF. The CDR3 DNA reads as TGTGCCAGCTCACTCGGGAACAATCAGCCCCAGCATTTT.

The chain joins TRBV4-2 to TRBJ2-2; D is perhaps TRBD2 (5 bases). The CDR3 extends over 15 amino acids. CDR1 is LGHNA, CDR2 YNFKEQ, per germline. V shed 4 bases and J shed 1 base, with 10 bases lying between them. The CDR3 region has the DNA TGTGCCAGCAGCCTCACTAGTATGAACACCGGGGAGCTGTTTTTT. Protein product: CASSLTSMNTGELFF.